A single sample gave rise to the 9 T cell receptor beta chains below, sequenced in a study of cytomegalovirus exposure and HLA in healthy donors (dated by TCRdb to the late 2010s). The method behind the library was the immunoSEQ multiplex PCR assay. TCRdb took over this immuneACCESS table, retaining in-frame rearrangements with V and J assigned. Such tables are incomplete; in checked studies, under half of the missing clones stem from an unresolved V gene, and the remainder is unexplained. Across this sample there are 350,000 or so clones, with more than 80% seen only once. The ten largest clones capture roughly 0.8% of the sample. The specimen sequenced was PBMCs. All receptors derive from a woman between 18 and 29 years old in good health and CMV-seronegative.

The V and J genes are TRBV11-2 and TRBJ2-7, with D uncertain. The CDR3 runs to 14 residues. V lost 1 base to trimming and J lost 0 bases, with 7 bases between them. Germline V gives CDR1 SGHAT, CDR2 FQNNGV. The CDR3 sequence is CASSLGADSYEQYF. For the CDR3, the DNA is TGTGCCAGCAGCTTAGGGGCAGACTCCTACGAGCAGTACTTC.

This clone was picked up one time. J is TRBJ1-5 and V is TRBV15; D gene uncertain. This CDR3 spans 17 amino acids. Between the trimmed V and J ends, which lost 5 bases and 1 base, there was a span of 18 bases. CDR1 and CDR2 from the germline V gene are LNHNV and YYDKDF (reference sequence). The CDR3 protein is CATSRKGGRGSNQPQHF. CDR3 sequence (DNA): TGTGCCACCAGCCGTAAGGGCGGGAGAGGGAGCAATCAGCCCCAGCATTTT.

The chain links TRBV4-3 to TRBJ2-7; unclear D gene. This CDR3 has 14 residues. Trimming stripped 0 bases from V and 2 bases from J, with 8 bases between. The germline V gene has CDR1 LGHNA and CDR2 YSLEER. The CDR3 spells CASSQDQLTYEQYF. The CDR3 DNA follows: TGCGCCAGCAGCCAAGATCAACTTACCTACGAGCAGTACTTC.

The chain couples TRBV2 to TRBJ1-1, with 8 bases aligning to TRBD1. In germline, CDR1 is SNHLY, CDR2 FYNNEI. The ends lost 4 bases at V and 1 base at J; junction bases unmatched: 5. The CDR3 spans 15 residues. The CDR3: CASSGQGIENTEAFF. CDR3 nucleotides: TGTGCCAGCAGTGGACAGGGGATAGAGAACACTGAAGCTTTCTTT.

The CDR3 protein is CASSQVNLVAGGPYEQYF. The CDR3 bases are TGCGCCAGCAGCCAAGTTAACCTAGTGGCGGGAGGGCCCTACGAGCAGTACTTC. The chain joins TRBV4-1 to TRBJ2-7; 9 nucleotides match TRBD2. The CDR3 is 18 residues long. The J segment lost 2 bases and the V segment lost 1 base, leaving 12 bases of the junction unmatched. Germline CDR1 reads MGHRA; CDR2 reads YSYEKL.

CDR3 sequence (DNA): TGTGCCAGCAGTCCCAGTTTGAACACTGAAGCTTTCTTT. As protein: CASSPSLNTEAFF. The V and J genes are TRBV27 and TRBJ1-1; D is uncertain. Germline V lookup: CDR1 MNHEY, CDR2 SMNVEV (reference sequence). The CDR3 sequence is 13 residues long. The V and J ends lost 5 bases and 0 bases respectively, with 7 bases between them.

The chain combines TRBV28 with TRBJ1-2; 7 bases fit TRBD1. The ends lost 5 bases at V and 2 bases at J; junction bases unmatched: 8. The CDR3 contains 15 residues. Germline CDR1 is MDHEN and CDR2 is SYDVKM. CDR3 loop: CASSENRGLNYGYTF. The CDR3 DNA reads TGTGCCAGCAGTGAAAACAGGGGCTTGAACTATGGCTACACCTTC.

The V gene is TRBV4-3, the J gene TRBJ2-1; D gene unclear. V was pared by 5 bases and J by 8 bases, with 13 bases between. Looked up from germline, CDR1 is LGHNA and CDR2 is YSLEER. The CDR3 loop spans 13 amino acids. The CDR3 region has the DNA TGCGCCAGCAGCTCGAGAACGGCGGATGAGCAGTTCTTC. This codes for CASSSRTADEQFF.

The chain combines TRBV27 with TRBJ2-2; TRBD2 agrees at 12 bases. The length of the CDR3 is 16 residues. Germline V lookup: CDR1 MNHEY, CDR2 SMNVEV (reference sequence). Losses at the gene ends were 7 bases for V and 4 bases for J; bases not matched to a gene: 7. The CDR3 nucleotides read TGTGCCAGCACCATGACTAGCGGGAGCGGCACCGGGGAGCTGTTTTTT. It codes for CASTMTSGSGTGELFF.